The clone carrying this T cell receptor beta chain was found many times. The sorting of naive CD8 T cells used the CD8+CD4-CCR7+CD45RA+ phenotype. The germline CDR1 and CDR2 sequences are MNHEY and SVGEGT. Trimming at V came to 6 bases and at J to 5 bases, leaving 5 bases not matched to a gene. This CDR3 has 13 amino acids. Each CDR3 protein is one row after TCRdb ran MiXCR on the PCR reads. The sample has over 35,000 distinct CDR3 sequences, roughly 18% seen once; the top ten hold roughly 7%. This record belongs to a study of molecular identifiers for immune sequencing clone quantification. Across the whole study: Across replicate runs, RNA obtained from about 19,000 or 110,000 naive CD8 cells was divided into five, with four undergoing sequencing.

The chain employs TRBV6-2 or TRBV6-3 and TRBJ2-5, with 8 bases matching TRBD1. The sample taken for sequencing was naive CD8+ T cells from blood, with Jurkat cell RNA spiked in. The subset denotes: FACS-sorted CD8+CD4-CCR7+CD45RA+ naive T cells. The source is a human donor in good health. Some libraries in this study had Jurkat cell RNA spiked in. The CDR3 DNA reads TGTGCCAGCAGGCAGGGGGCTAGGGAGACCCAGTACTTC. Its translation is CASRQGARETQYF.